The 29 T cell receptor beta chains presented below share a single source sample, sequenced in a study of spatial heterogeneity in lung cancer. TCRdb called the 5' RACE reads again in MiXCR, with one record for every CDR3 protein. Among tens of thousands of distinct CDR3 sequences listed, roughly 10% were seen once. Time point of the sample: sample taken at primary tumor resection. Researchers sequenced whole RNA taken from tumor, nontumor lung or frozen PBMC without sorting. The source was PBMCs, collected at surgery. The receptors come from a male donor with early-stage non-small cell lung cancer.

This clonotype came up a few times. The V gene is TRBV6-1, the J gene TRBJ2-7, with D tentatively TRBD1 (5 bases). Germline V lookup: CDR1 MNHNS, CDR2 SASEGT. V gave up 5 bases and J gave up 2 bases, with 16 bases separating them. The length of the CDR3 is 15 residues. This chain's CDR3 is CASSTQTVSTYEQYF. CDR3 nucleotides: TGTGCCAGCAGTACCCAGACAGTTTCCACCTACGAGCAGTACTTC.

Comments on this clonotype: The junction differs from germline at one of its ends, possibly a read error. CDR3 sequence reads: CSARDYGPNQPEHF. For the CDR3, the DNA is TGCAGTGCTAGAGATTACGGGCCGAATCAGCCCGAGCATTTT. The chain is built from TRBV20-1 and TRBJ1-5, with no clear D. Germline V gene data show CDR1 as DFQATT and CDR2 as SNEGSKA (reference sequence). This CDR3 spans 14 amino acids.

This clonotype was picked up a small number of times. V and J are TRBV20-1 and TRBJ2-3; 7 nucleotides line up with TRBD1. The CDR3 is made up of 12 amino acids. Germline V gene sequence: CDR1 DFQATT, CDR2 SNEGSKA (reference sequence). The ends lost 6 bases at V and 4 bases at J; junction bases unmatched: 4. The CDR3 coding sequence is TGCAGTGCGTACAGGGGATCAGATACGCAGTATTTT. Translating gives CSAYRGSDTQYF.

This clonotype appeared a few times. The chain joins TRBV5-1 to TRBJ2-1, with 8 bases that match TRBD1. With 3 bases clipped from V and 7 bases from J, the junction kept 3 bases outside the gene matches. The CDR3 length is 13 residues. The germline CDR1 and CDR2 sequences are SGHRS and YFSETQ. CDR3 in amino acids: CASSSRGQNEQFF. DNA for the CDR3: TGCGCCAGCAGCTCCAGGGGGCAGAATGAGCAGTTCTTC.

In this sample, this clonotype turned up a few times. The genes are TRBV4-2 and TRBJ2-3; 9 bases align to TRBD2. The germline CDR1 and CDR2 sequences are LGHNA and YNFKEQ. The CDR3 length is 17 residues. After removal of 0 bases from V and 4 bases from J, the junction contained 8 bases not matched to a gene. CDR3 sequence (DNA): TGTGCCAGCAGCCAAGATCACGGTAGCGGGAGACCAGATACGCAGTATTTT. This translates into CASSQDHGSGRPDTQYF.

This clonotype was seen more than once but under ten times. V usage is TRBV3-1 and J usage is TRBJ2-3, with TRBD2 identical over 11 bases. J was trimmed by 4 bases and V by 0 bases; bases with no gene match: 18. CDR1 and CDR2 from the germline V gene are LGHDT and YNNKEL (reference sequence). This CDR3 has 21 amino acids. CDR3 loop: CASSQESRLAGLSSRADTQYF. CDR3 bases: TGTGCCAGCAGCCAAGAGTCTAGACTAGCGGGGCTCAGCTCCCGGGCAGATACGCAGTATTTT.

This clonotype showed up just a few times. J is TRBJ1-2 and V is TRBV6-5; 12 positions agree with TRBD1. The CDR3 runs to 16 residues. Germline values: CDR1 MNHEY, CDR2 SVGAGI. With 6 bases clipped from V and 8 bases from J, the junction kept 13 bases outside the gene matches. The chain's CDR3 is CASSPTGGTGGRGYTF. In DNA form, the CDR3 reads TGTGCCAGCAGCCCAACCGGCGGGACAGGGGGCAGAGGCTACACCTTC.

This clonotype occurred a few times. CDR3 nucleotide sequence: TGCGCCAGCAGCTCCTCCGGGACTAGCGGGACCTACGAGCAGTACTTC. Translating gives CASSSSGTSGTYEQYF. This chain links TRBV5-1 with TRBJ2-7; 13 nucleotides align to TRBD2. J gave up 2 bases and V 3 bases, and 5 bases lay outside the gene matches. This CDR3 has 16 residues. Germline V gives CDR1 SGHRS, CDR2 YFSETQ.

Here the CDR3 reads CATSGYPSTGELFF. CDR3 coding DNA: TGTGCCACCAGTGGATACCCCAGCACCGGGGAGCTGTTTTTT. The chain recombines TRBV24-1 with TRBJ2-2; no reliable D call. Germline V lookup: CDR1 KGHDR, CDR2 SFDVKD. This CDR3 is built from 14 residues. The ends were cut back, 5 bases at V and 4 bases at J, with 10 bases in the middle.

Here the CDR3 DNA reads TGCAGTGCTAGAGAAGGGCGGTATGGCTACACCTTC. Its protein is CSAREGRYGYTF. V is TRBV20-1 and J is TRBJ1-2; D gene unclear. This CDR3 is built from 12 residues. The germline gives CDR1 DFQATT, CDR2 SNEGSKA (reference sequence). The V gene lost 0 bases and the J gene lost 5 bases, with 7 bases spanning the gap.

In this sample, this clonotype turned up a few times. DNA of the CDR3: TGTGCCAGCAGCCTGCGGGGGGCCGGCTACGAGCAGTACTTC. Translation gives CASSLRGAGYEQYF. This rearrangement joins TRBV3-1 to TRBJ2-7; 8 bases agree with TRBD2. The CDR3 is 14 amino acids. Germline assignment: CDR1 LGHDT and CDR2 YNNKEL (reference sequence). The ends lost 4 bases at V and 3 bases at J; junction bases unmatched: 5.

J is TRBJ1-5 and V is TRBV5-1; TRBD1 aligns across 7 bases. CDR1 and CDR2 (germline): SGHRS, YFSETQ. The CDR3 length is 17 residues. Trimming removed 4 bases from V and 0 bases from J; junction bases left unmatched: 10. Written as DNA, the CDR3 is TGCGCCAGCAGCCCGGGACAGACGGGGGATAGCAATCAGCCCCAGCATTTT. This translates into CASSPGQTGDSNQPQHF.

The chain is built from TRBV20-1 and TRBJ2-3, with 7 positions matching TRBD2. The germline CDR1 and CDR2 sequences are DFQATT and SNEGSKA (reference sequence). This CDR3 is 15 amino acids long. Germline trimming cut 7 bases from V and 4 bases from J; bases unmatched to any gene: 14. The DNA for the CDR3 is TGCAGTGTTACCGTGGGCGGGAGTTGGGCAGATACGCAGTATTTT. Amino acids: CSVTVGGSWADTQYF.

This clonotype was counted many times. This chain connects TRBV9 to TRBJ2-3; the D is unclear. CDR3 length: 15 amino acids. Germline V gives CDR1 SGDLS, CDR2 YYNGEE. Deletions cut 3 bases from V and 0 bases from J, with 11 bases between. Written as DNA, the CDR3 is TGTGCCAGCAGCGGAGACCCCTCTAGCACAGATACGCAGTATTTT. Its protein product is CASSGDPSSTDTQYF.

This clonotype has just a few counts. The gene calls are TRBV10-3 and TRBJ2-7, with D hard to call. Trimming removed 0 bases at V and 2 bases at J, with 2 bases between. There are 12 residues in the CDR3. The germline CDR1 and CDR2 sequences are ENHRY and SYGVKD. In DNA, the CDR3 is TGTGCCATCAGTGAGTCCGCCTACGAGCAGTACTTC. This encodes CAISESAYEQYF.

This clonotype turned up a few times. CDR3 in DNA: TGTGCCAGCACACCGGGGGGGGAGGCCTATGGCTACACCTTC. This translates into CASTPGGEAYGYTF. The rearrangement links TRBV7-2 to TRBJ1-2; D might be TRBD1 (5 bases). CDR1 is SGHTA, CDR2 FQGNSA, per germline. The CDR3 totals 14 residues. Trimming pared 7 bases from V and 4 bases from J, leaving 16 bases between.

This clonotype was detected ten times or more. CDR3 sequence reads: CASSPQRTAIQPQHF. The DNA of the CDR3 is TGTGCCAGCAGTCCACAGAGGACAGCTATTCAGCCCCAGCATTTT. This chain links TRBV2 with TRBJ1-5; D is perhaps TRBD1 (6 bases). The CDR3 contains 15 residues. Germline CDR1 and CDR2: SNHLY and FYNNEI. V lost 5 bases and J lost 6, with 17 bases in between.

This clonotype was seen a handful of times. The rearrangement joins TRBV20-1 to TRBJ1-5; D is unclear. The CDR3 loop spans 14 amino acids. Per germline, CDR1 DFQATT and CDR2 SNEGSKA (reference sequence). Trimming left V 2 bases short and J 1 base short, with 9 bases between. This CDR3 is CSARIAESNQPQHF. The CDR3 nucleotides are TGCAGTGCTAGAATAGCTGAGAGCAATCAGCCCCAGCATTTT.

The chain recombines TRBV7-2 with TRBJ1-2; the D gene is possibly TRBD1 (6 bases). V was shortened by 0 bases and J by 8 bases, with 10 bases between the two germline ends. CDR3 length: 13 residues. The germline V gene has CDR1 SGHTA and CDR2 FQGNSA. The CDR3 loop is CASSLAWGQGYTF. DNA for the CDR3: TGTGCCAGCAGCTTAGCCTGGGGGCAAGGCTACACCTTC.

This clonotype has ten or more counts. This chain connects TRBV5-1 to TRBJ2-5, with a weak D call TRBD1 (6 bases). V was clipped by 3 bases and J by 7 bases, with 16 bases between them. CDR1 is SGHRS, CDR2 YFSETQ, per germline. The CDR3 length is 14 residues. Here the CDR3 reads CASSSGTQGTTQYF. The DNA for the CDR3 is TGCGCCAGCAGCTCCGGGACACAGGGTACGACCCAGTACTTC.

This chain joins TRBV10-2 and TRBJ2-5; TRBD2 might be the D (6 bases). Germline V gives CDR1 WSHSY, CDR2 SAAADI. Between the trimmed V and J ends, which lost 6 bases and 4 bases, there was a span of 12 bases. The CDR3 loop spans 13 amino acids. DNA of the CDR3: TGCGCCAGCAGAGGAGGGGCCCGAGAGACCCAGTACTTC. Its translation: CASRGGARETQYF.

This clonotype came up a few times. The chain combines TRBV7-3 with TRBJ2-7; D is unresolved. Deletions cut 6 bases from V and 0 bases from J, with 12 bases between. The germline gives CDR1 SGHTA, CDR2 FQGTGA. CDR3 length equals 14 residues. CDR3 coding DNA: TGTGCCAGCAGTCGAACGGGCTTCTCCTACGAGCAGTACTTC. This gives the protein CASSRTGFSYEQYF.

This clonotype was detected ten times or more. The rearrangement joins TRBV20-1 to TRBJ1-5; the D is unclear. The ends were cut back, 4 bases at V and 5 bases at J, with 15 bases in the middle. Germline V lookup: CDR1 DFQATT, CDR2 SNEGSKA (reference sequence). This CDR3 has 14 amino acids. The CDR3 spells CSAKAPGVDQPQHF. The CDR3 bases are TGCAGTGCTAAGGCCCCGGGAGTGGATCAGCCCCAGCATTTT.

The V and J genes are TRBV24-1 and TRBJ2-2; D is perhaps TRBD1 (5 bases). The CDR3 spans 18 residues. Between the trimmed V and J ends, which lost 4 bases and 4 bases, there was a span of 21 bases. CDR1 is KGHDR, CDR2 SFDVKD, per germline. The CDR3 region has the DNA TGTGCCACCAGTGAGCCTCTAGGGGCCCCCGAGGCCACCGGGGAGCTGTTTTTT. It is translated as CATSEPLGAPEATGELFF.

The rearrangement links TRBV9 to TRBJ2-3; weak D call: TRBD1 (6 bases). Germline CDR1 SGDLS, CDR2 YYNGEE. There are 15 residues in the CDR3. V lost 3 bases and J 0 bases, leaving 11 bases between the germline ends. The DNA for the CDR3 is TGTGCCAGCAGCGCCGCAGGGGACAGCACAGATACGCAGTATTTT. This translates into CASSAAGDSTDTQYF.

There are many counts of this clonotype. The chain uses TRBV6-5 and TRBJ2-1; 13 bases are shared with TRBD2. Germline CDR1 reads MNHEY; CDR2 reads SVGAGI. The J segment lost 5 bases and the V segment lost 2 bases, leaving 3 bases of the junction unmatched. The CDR3 loop spans 16 amino acids. CDR3 loop: CASSYRTSGGHNEQFF. The DNA for the CDR3 is TGTGCCAGCAGTTACCGGACTAGCGGGGGCCACAATGAGCAGTTCTTC.

This chain uses TRBV7-6 with TRBJ2-1, with 7 bases identical to TRBD1. The CDR3 consists of 15 residues. In germline, CDR1 is SGHVS, CDR2 FNYEAQ. The trim removed 9 bases at V and 6 bases at J, leaving 14 bases unmatched. The CDR3: CARSAGTEYTNEQFF. The CDR3 DNA reads as TGTGCCAGAAGCGCCGGGACAGAGTATACCAATGAGCAGTTCTTC.

The DNA for the CDR3 is TGTGCCAGCAGCTGGGGACAGGGTAATGAAGCTTTCTTT. Translating gives CASSWGQGNEAFF. The V call is TRBV7-2, the J call TRBJ1-1; 9 nucleotides line up with TRBD1. CDR1 is SGHTA and CDR2 is FQGNSA in the germline V gene. The CDR3 runs 13 residues. V dropped 4 bases and J dropped 7; count of bases not matched to a gene: 4.

The V and J genes are TRBV5-1 and TRBJ2-7; 8 bases align to TRBD1. Germline V gene sequence: CDR1 SGHRS, CDR2 YFSETQ. Trimming cost V 2 bases and J 3 bases; bases outside gene matches: 4. The CDR3 contains 14 residues. DNA of the CDR3: TGCGCCAGCAGCTTTGACAGGGGACACTACGAGCAGTACTTC. It translates to CASSFDRGHYEQYF.